These 9 T cell receptor beta chains were all obtained from the same sample, sequenced in a study of cytomegalovirus exposure and HLA in healthy donors. A multiplex PCR was run with 60 Vbeta primers and 13 Jbeta primers. Using immunoSEQ multiplex PCR, the repertoire was profiled, and TCRdb retains in-frame clones only, with some absent. The table has around 200,000 clones, around four fifths seen once. Sequenced input: PBMCs. These receptors were taken from a middle-aged man in good health and CMV-seronegative.

The chain employs TRBV7-9 and TRBJ2-7, with 12 bases matching TRBD2. The CDR3 contains 13 residues. The J segment lost 8 bases and the V segment lost 1 base, leaving 0 bases of the junction unmatched. CDR1 is SEHNR and CDR2 is FQNEAQ in the germline V gene (reference sequence). The CDR3 DNA reads TGTGCCAGCAGCTTAGGGACTAGCGGGAAGCAGTACTTC. As protein: CASSLGTSGKQYF.

The chain has TRBV25-1 and TRBJ1-6; D is uncertain. Trimming removed 0 bases at V and 8 bases at J, with 5 bases between. The CDR3 runs 13 residues. Germline V gene data show CDR1 as MGHDK and CDR2 as SYGVNS. The CDR3 DNA reads as TGTGCCAGCAGTGAATACAGTGATTCACCCCTCCACTTT. It translates to CASSEYSDSPLHF.

This chain links TRBV9 with TRBJ1-1; weak D call: TRBD1 (5 bases). Between the trimmed V and J ends, which lost 6 bases and 4 bases, there was a span of 22 bases. Germline V CDR1 and CDR2: SGDLS, YYNGEE. The CDR3 runs 16 residues. The CDR3 region has the DNA TGTGCCAGCACTTACCTAGGGAGGGACTGGGGCACTGAAGCTTTCTTT. It yields the protein CASTYLGRDWGTEAFF.

This rearrangement joins TRBV18 to TRBJ2-7, with D possibly TRBD1 on 5 matching bases. The V and J ends lost 2 bases and 7 bases respectively, with 24 bases between them. The CDR3 loop spans 17 amino acids. Germline-derived CDR1 and CDR2 are KGHSH and LQKENI. The DNA of the CDR3 is TGTGCCAGCTCACCAAGAATCGGTCAGGGAAGTTTCGAGGAGCAGTACTTC. Its translation is CASSPRIGQGSFEEQYF.

V is TRBV11-2 and J is TRBJ1-1, with 9 bases lining up with TRBD1. The CDR3 is 18 amino acids. The V segment lost 1 base and the J segment 4 bases; nucleotides outside the gene matches: 13. Germline V CDR1 and CDR2: SGHAT, FQNNGV. The CDR3, as DNA: TGTGCCAGCAGCTTAGTCGGGAAAGGGACAGGGAGAGGCACTGAAGCTTTCTTT. This encodes CASSLVGKGTGRGTEAFF.

The gene calls are TRBV28 and TRBJ1-1; possible D gene TRBD1, 6 bases. CDR3 length: 15 amino acids. V shed 7 bases and J shed 0 bases, with 15 bases lying between them. Per the germline V gene, CDR1 is MDHEN and CDR2 is SYDVKM. The CDR3 here is CASNLQGPLNTEAFF. CDR3 coding DNA: TGTGCCAGCAACTTACAGGGCCCCCTGAACACTGAAGCTTTCTTT.

V usage is TRBV5-8 and J usage is TRBJ1-2; D is uncertain. CDR1 and CDR2 from the germline V gene are SGHTS and YDEGEE. The CDR3 extends over 13 amino acids. The germline V and J ends were trimmed by 7 bases and 5 bases, with 15 bases remaining between them. In DNA, the CDR3 is TGTGCCAGCGACCTAGGTCGGTCTTATGGCTACACCTTC. As protein: CASDLGRSYGYTF.

The V and J genes are TRBV28 and TRBJ2-1, with TRBD2 matching over 13 bases. Trimming at V came to 9 bases and at J to 8 bases, leaving 7 bases not matched to a gene. The CDR3 has 14 residues. CDR1 and CDR2 from the germline V gene are MDHEN and SYDVKM. Here the CDR3 DNA reads TGTGCCAGAAAGACTAGCGGGGGGACCTATGAGCAGTTCTTC. Amino acid sequence: CARKTSGGTYEQFF.

The chain recombines TRBV28 with TRBJ2-4, with a tentative D call TRBD1 (5 bases). The CDR3 spans 16 residues. Per the germline V gene, CDR1 is MDHEN and CDR2 is SYDVKM. V was trimmed by 1 base and J by 1 base, leaving 11 bases between them. The chain's CDR3 is CASSLFGRVAKNIQYF. In DNA, the CDR3 is TGTGCCAGCAGTTTATTCGGCAGGGTGGCCAAAAACATTCAGTACTTC.